What follows are 29 T cell receptor beta chains derived from one specimen sequenced in a study of T cell responses to AZD1222 COVID-19 vaccine. The table came from immunoSEQ multiplex PCR; TCRdb's copy has only in-frame clones and leaves some out. The table has over 150,000 clones, approximately 87% seen once. Sequenced material: peripheral blood, taken on day 0 of MenACWY control vaccination. These receptors all come from an adult in good health.

V and J are TRBV21-1 and TRBJ2-7; TRBD1 is the table's D call, not checked against the DNA. TRBV21-1 is annotated as a pseudogene. This CDR3 is built from 17 residues. In DNA, the CDR3 is TGTGCCAGCAGCAAACCCAGAGACAGGGTTTGGCCCTACGAGCAGTACTTC. Protein product: CASSKPRDRVWPYEQYF.

This clone was picked up a small number of times. The chain recombines TRBV2 with TRBJ2-1; 8 bases are a match to TRBD2. The germline V gene encodes CDR1 SNHLY and CDR2 FYNNEI. The V gene end was trimmed by 5 bases and the J gene end by 12 bases; junction bases not matched to a gene: 3. The length of the CDR3 is 11 residues. As DNA, the CDR3 is TGTGCCAGCAGTTATCTAGCGGGGCAGTTCTTC. Its protein is CASSYLAGQFF.

V is TRBV9 and J is TRBJ1-5; 9 nucleotides line up with TRBD1. This CDR3 has 17 amino acids. Germline CDR1 and CDR2: SGDLS and YYNGEE. V gave up 3 bases and J gave up 5 bases; unmatched junction bases: 12. The CDR3 sequence: CASSASPGTGLDQPQHF. CDR3 DNA: TGTGCCAGCAGCGCTAGTCCCGGGACAGGGCTCGATCAGCCCCAGCATTTT.

This clone was found a few times. The rearrangement links TRBV7-3 to TRBJ1-2; no definite D call. The germline V and J ends were trimmed by 5 bases and 6 bases, with 13 bases remaining between them. The CDR3 loop spans 13 amino acids. Germline CDR1 SGHTA, CDR2 FQGTGA. The CDR3 is CASSPNAGNGYTF. In DNA form, the CDR3 reads TGTGCCAGCAGCCCAAACGCGGGGAATGGCTACACCTTC. Full variable domain (remainder filled in from reference TRBV7-3 and TRBJ1-2): GAGVSQTPSNKVTEKGKYVELRCDPISGHTALYWYRQSLGQGPEFLIYFQGTGAADDSGLPNDRFFAVRPEGSVSTLKIQRTERGDSAVYLCASSPNAGNGYTFGSGTRLTVV.

The chain links TRBV7-2 to TRBJ1-5; D is undetermined. This CDR3 comprises 13 residues. The V and J ends lost 2 bases and 7 bases respectively, with 9 bases between them. Per the germline V gene, CDR1 is SGHTA and CDR2 is FQGNSA. CDR3 nucleotides: TGTGCCAGCAGCTTAATCCTCGGGCAGCCCCAGCATTTT. Its translation: CASSLILGQPQHF. Drawing the rest from reference TRBV7-2 and TRBJ1-5, the complete variable domain is GAGVSQSPSNKVTEKGKDVELRCDPISGHTALYWYRQSLGQGLEFLIYFQGNSAPDKSGLPSDRFSAERTGGSVSTLTIQRTQQEDSAVYLCASSLILGQPQHFGDGTRLSIL.

The genes are TRBV5-7 and TRBJ2-7; 7 nucleotides agree with TRBD2. TRBV5-7 is assigned to the ORF class and has an uncertain function. The CDR3 sequence is 19 residues long. V dropped 4 bases and J dropped 2; count of bases not matched to a gene: 21. This chain's CDR3 is CASSRKLRDGGFPTYEQYF. CDR3 sequence (DNA): TGTGCCAGCAGCCGGAAGCTTCGGGACGGGGGGTTTCCGACCTACGAGCAGTACTTC.

The rearrangement uses TRBV7-8 and TRBJ2-5; D possibly uses TRBD1 or TRBD2 (5 bases each). Germline CDR1 is SGHVS and CDR2 is FQNEAQ. The CDR3 is 14 residues long. The V end was cut by 1 base, the J end by 0 bases, with 6 bases between. This CDR3 is CASSLGGDQETQYF. As DNA, the CDR3 is TGTGCCAGCAGCTTAGGAGGGGACCAAGAGACCCAGTACTTC.

The CDR3 sequence is CASSLRTEADTQYF. The CDR3 DNA is TGTGCCAGCAGCTTAAGAACCGAGGCGGATACGCAGTATTTT. The chain joins TRBV7-2 to TRBJ2-3; no reliable D call. CDR1 is SGHTA and CDR2 is FQGNSA in the germline V gene. The CDR3 spans 14 residues. V lost 2 bases, J lost 6 bases, and 12 bases lay in between.

The chain employs TRBV28 and TRBJ1-4; 7 positions match TRBD1. Trimming at V came to 5 bases and at J to 7 bases, leaving 10 bases not matched to a gene. The CDR3 runs to 15 residues. The germline V gene encodes CDR1 MDHEN and CDR2 SYDVKM. CDR3 region: CASSLTTGVVEKLFF. The CDR3 region has the DNA TGTGCCAGCAGTCTAACCACAGGGGTGGTTGAAAAACTGTTTTTT.

V and J are TRBV27 and TRBJ2-2, with TRBD1 as a possible D gene (6 bases). Trimming took 5 bases from V and 6 from J, leaving 13 bases between them. Germline V lookup: CDR1 MNHEY, CDR2 SMNVEV (reference sequence). CDR3 length: 14 amino acids. CDR3 sequence: CASSPGQASGELFF. Written as DNA, the CDR3 is TGTGCCAGCAGTCCGGGACAAGCCTCCGGGGAGCTGTTTTTT.

J is TRBJ2-5 and V is TRBV3-1 (or the pseudogene TRBV3-2), with a possible D match to TRBD1 (5 bases). Germline CDR1 is LGHDT and CDR2 is YNNKEL (reference sequence). This CDR3 spans 16 amino acids. Trimming stripped 0 bases from V and 5 bases from J, with 16 bases between. The CDR3 loop reads CASSQDQGNVIETQYF. CDR3 coding DNA: TGTGCCAGCAGCCAAGATCAGGGAAACGTAATTGAGACCCAGTACTTC.

This clone was recorded only once. The chain uses TRBV9 and TRBJ2-1, with TRBD2 identical over 8 bases. V gave up 0 bases and J gave up 3 bases; unmatched junction bases: 11. The V gene's germline CDR1 is SGDLS and CDR2 YYNGEE. CDR3 length: 18 residues. In nucleotides, the CDR3 is TGTGCCAGCAGCGTAGGTCGGGGGAGTAGCGGGGTCTACAATGAGCAGTTCTTC. Translation: CASSVGRGSSGVYNEQFF.

This sequence joins TRBV6-2 or TRBV6-3 and TRBJ2-7, with D perhaps matching TRBD1 or TRBD2 (5 bases each). Germline V gives CDR1 MNHEY, CDR2 SVGEGT. V was cut by 0 bases and J by 3 bases, with 18 bases left in between. The CDR3 has 17 amino acids. DNA of the CDR3: TGTGCCAGCAGTTACTCCTTGAACGGGACCAACCTCTACGAGCAGTACTTC. Encoded protein: CASSYSLNGTNLYEQYF.

The J gene is TRBJ1-3, the V gene TRBV9, with D unclear. The V gene's germline CDR1 is SGDLS and CDR2 YYNGEE. CDR3 length: 17 amino acids. Trimming shortened V by 0 bases and J by 1 base, and 14 bases separated the two germline ends. The CDR3 sequence: CASSVAMLTESGNTIYF. The CDR3 nucleotides are TGTGCCAGCAGCGTAGCTATGTTAACGGAATCTGGAAACACCATATATTTT.

The chain uses TRBV5-1 and TRBJ2-2; D is uncertain. Trimming shortened V by 0 bases and J by 5 bases, and 8 bases separated the two germline ends. CDR1 and CDR2 from the germline V gene are SGHRS and YFSETQ. This CDR3 comprises 14 residues. The CDR3 nucleotides are TGCGCCAGCAGCTTGGCCGTCAGGACCGGGGAGCTGTTTTTT. Residues: CASSLAVRTGELFF.

The rearrangement uses TRBV5-1 and TRBJ1-4; D ambiguous. CDR1 SGHRS and CDR2 YFSETQ come from the germline V gene. This CDR3 region has 13 residues. The V gene lost 5 bases and the J gene lost 3 bases, with 8 bases spanning the gap. This CDR3 is CASRVEPNEKLFF. The CDR3 bases are TGCGCCAGCAGGGTGGAGCCTAATGAAAAACTGTTTTTT.

CDR3 protein: CASSSQDRGLANVLTF. The CDR3 coding sequence is TGCGCCAGCAGCTCCCAGGACAGGGGGTTGGCCAACGTCCTGACTTTC. The chain combines TRBV5-1 with TRBJ2-6; 10 bases fit TRBD1. J gave up 6 bases and V 3 bases, and 6 bases lay outside the gene matches. The CDR3 is made up of 16 amino acids. CDR1 and CDR2 from the germline V gene are SGHRS and YFSETQ.

The chain has TRBV10-3 and TRBJ1-2; D might be TRBD1 (5 bases). CDR3 length: 15 amino acids. V lost 6 bases, J lost 6 bases, and 20 bases lay in between. Per the germline V gene, CDR1 is ENHRY and CDR2 is SYGVKD. CDR3 nucleotides: TGTGCCATCAGCGACTACTCCAGGGTGCCTCATGGCTACACCTTC. As protein: CAISDYSRVPHGYTF.

The sample holds one count of this clone. The chain carries TRBV6-5 and TRBJ1-5; 10 nucleotides line up with TRBD1. The CDR3 runs to 15 residues. Trimming took 7 bases from V and 6 from J; bases not matched to a gene: 9. Germline V gene data show CDR1 as MNHEY and CDR2 as SVGAGI. The CDR3 loop is CASTGTGDGPQPQHF. DNA of the CDR3: TGTGCCAGCACTGGGACAGGGGACGGGCCTCAGCCCCAGCATTTT.

V usage is TRBV28 and J usage is TRBJ1-5; D is ambiguous. V was clipped by 10 bases and J by 9 bases, with 13 bases between them. The germline gives CDR1 MDHEN, CDR2 SYDVKM. The CDR3 has 11 residues. Written as DNA, the CDR3 is TGTGCCACCCACCTAAGTGGGCCCCAGCATTTT. Its protein is CATHLSGPQHF.

This rearrangement joins TRBV7-2 to TRBJ2-1; 10 nucleotides agree with TRBD2. V gave up 3 bases and J gave up 9 bases; unmatched junction bases: 8. The CDR3 sequence is 15 residues long. Germline V gene sequence: CDR1 SGHTA, CDR2 FQGNSA. The CDR3: CASSFGLAGVSEQFF. The CDR3 nucleotides read TGTGCCAGCAGCTTCGGGCTAGCGGGAGTATCTGAGCAGTTCTTC. The complete variable domain, with remaining parts taken from reference TRBV7-2 and TRBJ2-1, reads GAGVSQSPSNKVTEKGKDVELRCDPISGHTALYWYRQSLGQGLEFLIYFQGNSAPDKSGLPSDRFSAERTGGSVSTLTIQRTQQEDSAVYLCASSFGLAGVSEQFFGPGTRLTVL.

The rearrangement links TRBV7-8 to TRBJ2-1; the D gene is possibly TRBD2 (7 bases). The V and J ends lost 0 bases and 7 bases respectively, with 10 bases between them. This CDR3 spans 14 amino acids. The V gene's germline CDR1 is SGHVS and CDR2 FQNEAQ. CDR3 sequence reads: CASSLAGGLNEQFF. DNA of the CDR3: TGTGCCAGCAGCTTAGCGGGGGGGCTGAATGAGCAGTTCTTC.

The CDR3 DNA sequence: TGTGCCAGCTCACCGCGGGGTTTCGGTACGAACACCGGGGAGCTGTTTTTT. This encodes CASSPRGFGTNTGELFF. The chain links TRBV18 to TRBJ2-2; D might be TRBD2 (6 bases). Germline values: CDR1 KGHSH, CDR2 LQKENI. This CDR3 is built from 17 residues. V was trimmed by 3 bases and J by 0 bases, leaving 14 bases between them.

The rearrangement links TRBV7-2 to TRBJ1-5, with D unresolved. Germline loops: CDR1 SGHTA, CDR2 FQGNSA. V was pared by 5 bases and J by 4 bases, with 12 bases between. The CDR3 spans 14 residues. The CDR3 sequence: CASSTSSTNQPQHF. In DNA form, the CDR3 reads TGTGCCAGCAGCACCAGTTCAACGAATCAGCCCCAGCATTTT. The full variable domain, completed using reference TRBV7-2 and TRBJ1-5, is GAGVSQSPSNKVTEKGKDVELRCDPISGHTALYWYRQSLGQGLEFLIYFQGNSAPDKSGLPSDRFSAERTGGSVSTLTIQRTQQEDSAVYLCASSTSSTNQPQHFGDGTRLSIL.

The chain has TRBV3-1 (or the pseudogene TRBV3-2) and TRBJ1-2; 11 positions agree with TRBD1. CDR1 and CDR2 from the germline V gene are LGHDT and YNNKEL (reference sequence). V lost 4 bases to trimming and J lost 4 bases; unmatched junction nucleotides: 5. The CDR3 runs to 15 residues. CDR3 nucleotides: TGTGCCAGCAGCCCCGGACAGGGGGCAGGCTATGGCTACACCTTC. Its protein product is CASSPGQGAGYGYTF.

This clone occurred once. The chain combines TRBV14 with TRBJ1-6; D uncertain. In germline, CDR1 is SGHDN, CDR2 FVKESK. This CDR3 comprises 15 residues. V lost 4 bases, J lost 7 bases, and 14 bases lay in between. The CDR3 region has the DNA TGTGCCAGCAGCCTTTCTATATCAGGCAATTCACCCCTCCACTTT. This translates into CASSLSISGNSPLHF.

V and J are TRBV28 and TRBJ1-4; 10 nucleotides align to TRBD1. The V segment lost 4 bases and the J segment 8 bases; nucleotides outside the gene matches: 7. There are 15 residues in the CDR3. Germline lookup yields CDR1 MDHEN and CDR2 SYDVKM. The CDR3 sequence: CASSSWDRGREKLFF. DNA for the CDR3: TGTGCCAGCAGTTCCTGGGACAGGGGTAGAGAAAAACTGTTTTTT.

The rearrangement joins TRBV5-1 to TRBJ1-4; 7 bases are a match to TRBD1. Per germline, CDR1 SGHRS and CDR2 YFSETQ. The CDR3 has 13 amino acids. The V segment lost 9 bases and the J segment 7 bases; nucleotides outside the gene matches: 9. The CDR3 nucleotides are TGCGCCACTCGACAGGGCTCGGGTGAAAAACTGTTTTTT. This gives the protein CATRQGSGEKLFF.

This clone was observed once. This chain links TRBV5-1 with TRBJ2-2; D is unclear. V gave up 2 bases and J gave up 0 bases, with 11 bases separating them. The CDR3 is 16 residues long. Germline CDR1 is SGHRS and CDR2 is YFSETQ. As DNA, the CDR3 is TGCGCCAGCAGCTTCGGCTTCCCCGCGAACACCGGGGAGCTGTTTTTT. The encoded protein is CASSFGFPANTGELFF.